This T cell receptor beta chain was sequenced for a study of regulatory T cells in long-lasting Graves disease. Looking at the study overall: Patients with new Graves' disease had used antithyroid drugs below 3 months.

The CDR3 is 14 amino acids. Looked up from germline, CDR1 is DFQATT and CDR2 is SNEGSKA (reference sequence). The V gene lost 1 base and the J gene lost 0 bases, with 10 bases spanning the gap. Sequencing libraries for TCR beta were prepared with iRepertoire HTBI primers and Arm-PCR of CDR3 regions. One entry per CDR3 protein, called by TCRdb with MiXCR from the multiplex PCR reads. The sample has a few hundred thousand distinct CDR3 sequences; around 13% are singletons. Time point noted: newly diagnosed GD, antithyroid drugs for less than 3 months. The TCR library was made from RNA that had been extracted from PBMCs in TRIzol. These data were also reused for a study on T cells in Graves' hyperthyroidism and ophthalmopathy.

This material consisted of peripheral blood mononuclear cells (PBMCs), taken at new diagnosis, from a patient treated with antithyroid drugs. The V call is TRBV20-1, the J call TRBJ2-7; possibly TRBD1 for D (6 bases). The receptor's source is a woman in her fifties or sixties with Graves disease. The CDR3 DNA follows: TGCAGTGCTAGAGCCGGGACAAGCTCCTACGAGCAGTACTTC. This codes for CSARAGTSSYEQYF.